This T cell receptor beta chain was retrieved from a study of blood T cell repertoires in COVID-19. The overall study: The United States, Italy and Spain supplied acute and convalescent COVID-19 samples. T cells, B-cell-depleted T cells, or PBMCs supplied cDNA or gDNA.

Germline lookup yields CDR1 MDHEN and CDR2 SYDVKM. CDR3 length equals 13 residues. V was shortened by 9 bases and J by 5 bases, with 16 bases between the two germline ends. Original methodology: Estimation of nucleated cell counts relied on the amplification of reference gene primers. Assay: immunoSEQ multiplex PCR; the TCRdb copy retains only in-frame clones and omits some. The V and J calls and the clone size are those of that table, but D and trimming were determined from the DNA. The table has 150,000 to 200,000 clones, roughly 90% seen once. The TCR originated in a woman in her 70s with acute or convalescent COVID-19. The J gene is TRBJ1-2, the V gene TRBV28; possible D gene TRBD1, 6 bases. Sequenced: peripheral blood. CDR3 sequence: CASRQAPPYGYTF. DNA for the CDR3: TGTGCCAGTCGACAGGCCCCACCATATGGCTACACCTTC.